This TCR beta chain was identified during a study of blood T cell repertoires in COVID-19. This clone came up a few times. The CDR3 is 12 amino acids. CDR1 and CDR2 from the germline V gene are MNHEY and SVGEGT. Trimming shortened V by 6 bases and J by 5 bases, and 8 bases separated the two germline ends. Assay: immunoSEQ multiplex PCR; the TCRdb copy retains only in-frame clones and omits some. The sample holds about 56,000 clones; approximately 89% are singletons and the top ten take around 45%. V and J are TRBV6-2 or TRBV6-3 and TRBJ1-5; D is ambiguous. The TCR comes from a woman aged 60-75 years with COVID-19, enrolled during active disease. Sequenced material: peripheral blood. CDR3 bases: TGTGCCAGCAGCGAGGCCGATCAGCCCCAGCATTTT. The encoded protein is CASSEADQPQHF.